This T cell receptor (beta chain) is drawn from a study of technical replicates of blood from a few donors. V gave up 3 bases and J gave up 4 bases; unmatched junction bases: 5. CDR1 and CDR2 (germline): SGHTA, FQGNSA. The CDR3 runs 16 residues. Libraries were prepared by immunoSEQ multiplex PCR; TCRdb keeps only in-frame clonotypes and omits some of them. The data contain around 65,000 clones, around 88% of them singletons. Sequencing was carried out using PBMCs. The chain combines TRBV7-2 with TRBJ2-1, with 11 nucleotides matching TRBD2. This clonotype was sampled from a human donor in good health. Some clones in this sample may be carry-over from other donors' samples. The CDR3 DNA sequence: TGTGCCAGCAGCTTTACGACTAGCGGGAATTACAATGAGCAGTTCTTC. This codes for CASSFTTSGNYNEQFF.